This TCR beta chain was sequenced for a study of blood T cell repertoires in COVID-19. Study context: Both acute and convalescent COVID-19 samples were obtained from the United States, Italy and Spain. Sources were T cells, B-cell-depleted T cells, or PBMCs; the material itself was cDNA or gDNA.

The germline V gene has CDR1 KGHDR and CDR2 SFDVKD. The CDR3 totals 15 residues. V dropped 5 bases and J dropped 2 bases, with 12 bases sitting between them. This clone has only a few counts. Study processing details: By means of reference gene primer amplification, nucleated cell counts were estimated. TCRdb's copy holds only in-frame clones and misses some; the assay was immunoSEQ multiplex PCR. V and J calls and clone size are given by that table; D and trimming were obtained from the DNA. The sample lists approximately 350,000 clones; 80% to 90% were seen once. The sample was peripheral blood. The chain carries TRBV24-1 and TRBJ1-5; TRBD1 might be the D (6 bases). This clonotype was sampled from a man aged 25 to 40 with active or convalescent COVID-19. The CDR3 sequence: CATSAGAGGNQPQHF. In DNA form, the CDR3 reads TGTGCCACCAGTGCAGGGGCCGGCGGCAATCAGCCCCAGCATTTT.